In its sample, the clone carrying this T cell receptor (beta chain) was seen once. Its antigen remains unidentified. The protocol was immunoSEQ multiplex PCR, while the TCRdb copy is restricted to in-frame clones and leaves out a portion. The data show approximately 31,000 clones, roughly 90% seen once. This specimen comes from a study of OX40 agonist ivuxolimab in advanced cancers. Study-level findings and limits: Clonal expansion from baseline to week 6 occurred in both CD4+ and CD8+ T cells. Expanded clones were, on average, more numerous in CD8+ T cells than in CD4+.

Sequences were derived from CD4+ or CD8+ T cells sorted from blood, sampled in a trial of the OX40 agonist ivuxolimab. This clonotype was sampled from an adult with an advanced solid tumor such as melanoma, head and neck, liver or kidney cancer.

The CDR3 is CASSAGGSYTF. The CDR3 nucleotides are TGCGCCAGCAGTGCGGGGGGGAGCTACACCTTC. The J gene is TRBJ1-2, the V gene TRBV10-2; D is perhaps TRBD1 (5 bases). Germline assignment: CDR1 WSHSY and CDR2 SAAADI. V lost 4 bases to trimming and J lost 9 bases, with 9 bases between them. This CDR3 is 11 amino acids long.